Described below is a single T cell receptor (beta chain) sequence and its context. The V gene end was trimmed by 3 bases and the J gene end by 5 bases; junction bases not matched to a gene: 6. The CDR3 covers 15 residues. In germline, CDR1 is SGHNT, CDR2 YENEEA. The data were taken from a study of blood T cell repertoires in COVID-19. Study overall: Samples taken during acute and convalescent COVID-19 were collected in the United States, Italy and Spain.

The assay was immunoSEQ multiplex PCR, and TCRdb's table has in-frame clones only and misses some. The sample carries roughly 300,000 clones, 80% to 90% recorded once. The clonotype was recovered from a woman between 45 and 65 years old with acute or convalescent COVID-19. V gene TRBV11-3 combines with J gene TRBJ2-1; 8 positions match TRBD2. Sequenced input: peripheral blood. The CDR3 protein is CASSFRGGPDNEQFF. In DNA form, the CDR3 reads TGTGCCAGCAGCTTTCGCGGGGGGCCGGACAATGAGCAGTTCTTC.